The 24 T cell receptor beta chains presented below share a single source sample, sequenced in a study of human T cells and chemical hapten exposure. The sample's time point: patch test 2, 6 weeks after DPC sensitization. Treatment given: therapeutic diphenylcyclopropenone sensitization with weekly scalp DPC. MiXCR was run by TCRdb on the RACE reads, yielding one entry per CDR3 protein. The sample lists about 81,000 distinct CDR3 sequences, 9.5% to 13% seen once, with 2.5% in the top ten. This sample comprised whole blood, obtained in connection with sensitization to the hapten diphenylcyclopropenone (DPC). Source of these receptors: a woman aged 30 to 39 with alopecia areata. Some clones in this sample may be carry-over from other donors' samples.

This chain uses TRBV3-1 with TRBJ2-3, with D tentatively TRBD2 (6 bases). V was cut by 5 bases and J by 0 bases, with 9 bases left in between. The CDR3 spans 14 residues. The V gene's germline CDR1 is LGHDT and CDR2 YNNKEL (reference sequence). The CDR3 spells CASSFGTSTDTQYF. CDR3 bases: TGTGCCAGCAGCTTTGGGACTAGCACAGATACGCAGTATTTT.

There are a few counts of this clonotype. The J gene is TRBJ1-6, the V gene TRBV7-2; D perhaps matches TRBD1 (5 bases). V lost 5 bases and J lost 8, with 16 bases in between. The CDR3 has 15 amino acids. The germline V gene encodes CDR1 SGHTA and CDR2 FQGNSA. The CDR3 protein is CASSQEAGTYSPLHF. Here the CDR3 DNA reads TGTGCCAGCAGCCAGGAGGCAGGGACGTATTCACCCCTCCACTTT.

This chain links TRBV19 with TRBJ1-5; D ambiguous. V gave up 3 bases and J gave up 0 bases, with 9 bases separating them. The CDR3 is made up of 15 amino acids. Germline values: CDR1 LNHDA, CDR2 SQIVND (reference sequence). The CDR3 is CASSIELPSNQPQHF. Written as DNA, the CDR3 is TGTGCCAGTAGTATTGAGCTACCTAGCAATCAGCCCCAGCATTTT. Complete variable domain (other parts from reference TRBV19 and TRBJ1-5): DGGITQSPKYLFRKEGQNVTLSCEQNLNHDAMYWYRQDPGQGLRLIYYSQIVNDFQKGDIAEGYSVSREKKESFPLTVTSAQKNPTAFYLCASSIELPSNQPQHFGDGTRLSIL.

The chain couples TRBV6-2 or TRBV6-3 to TRBJ2-7, with a tentative D call TRBD2 (5 bases). The V end lost 8 bases, the J end lost 7 bases, and 12 bases lay between the germline ends. The length of the CDR3 is 11 residues. CDR1 MNHEY and CDR2 SVGEGT come from the germline V gene. The CDR3 sequence: CASGRSGEQYF. In DNA, the CDR3 is TGTGCCAGCGGCAGATCGGGAGAGCAGTACTTC.

The chain recombines TRBV7-2 with TRBJ2-7, with 12 nucleotides matching TRBD2. The CDR3 totals 17 residues. The germline gives CDR1 SGHTA, CDR2 FQGNSA. Germline trimming cut 0 bases from V and 6 bases from J; bases unmatched to any gene: 9. The CDR3 loop reads CASSLAPSGRVSFEQYF. The CDR3 region has the DNA TGTGCCAGCAGCTTAGCACCTAGCGGGAGGGTTAGTTTCGAGCAGTACTTC.

This rearrangement joins TRBV10-3 to TRBJ2-7, with D possibly matching TRBD1 (6 bases). Trimming pared 10 bases from V and 4 bases from J, leaving 11 bases between. The length of the CDR3 is 11 residues. CDR1 is ENHRY and CDR2 is SYGVKD in the germline V gene. The CDR3 nucleotides are TGTGCCACCACACAGGGTTACGAGCAGTACTTC. It translates to CATTQGYEQYF.

This clonotype was detected ten times or more. The chain employs TRBV9 and TRBJ1-1, with D tentatively TRBD1 (5 bases). The CDR3 length is 11 residues. Germline V CDR1 and CDR2: SGDLS, YYNGEE. V was clipped by 5 bases and J by 5 bases, with 7 bases between them. In DNA, the CDR3 is TGTGCCAGCAGTGGGGGTACTGAAGCTTTCTTT. This gives the protein CASSGGTEAFF. The full variable domain, in which reference TRBV9 and TRBJ1-1 provide the parts outside the CDR3, is DSGVTQTPKHLITATGQRVTLRCSPRSGDLSVYWYQQSLDQGLQFLIQYYNGEERAKGNILERFSAQQFPDLHSELNLSSLELGDSALYFCASSGGTEAFFGQGTRLTVV.

This clonotype appeared many times. The chain joins TRBV19 to TRBJ2-2; D gene ambiguous. The CDR3 is 13 residues long. V was clipped by 3 bases and J by 6 bases, with 8 bases between them. The V gene's germline CDR1 is LNHDA and CDR2 SQIVND (reference sequence). CDR3 in DNA: TGTGCCAGTAGTATCAGAGGCCCCGGGGAGCTGTTTTTT. Protein product: CASSIRGPGELFF.

This clonotype showed up just a few times. The rearrangement uses TRBV6-2 or TRBV6-3 and TRBJ1-6, with a possible D match to TRBD1 (6 bases). Germline CDR1 MNHEY, CDR2 SVGEGT. The CDR3 length is 17 residues. V was trimmed by 0 bases and J by 5 bases, leaving 14 bases between them. CDR3 sequence: CASSYSGTSTNNSPLHF. The CDR3 DNA follows: TGTGCCAGCAGTTACTCTGGGACATCCACCAATAATTCACCCCTCCACTTT.

Ten or more counts support this clonotype. The gene calls are TRBV7-2 and TRBJ2-6; D perhaps matches TRBD2 (5 bases). V was trimmed by 1 base and J by 3 bases, leaving 7 bases between them. The CDR3 spans 15 residues. CDR1 is SGHTA, CDR2 FQGNSA, per germline. The CDR3 protein is CASSLEGSGANVLTF. The CDR3 DNA reads as TGTGCCAGCAGCTTAGAAGGGAGTGGGGCCAACGTCCTGACTTTC.

V gene TRBV28 combines with J gene TRBJ1-2; D gene uncertain. From germline, CDR1 is MDHEN and CDR2 SYDVKM. V gave up 7 bases and J gave up 4 bases, with 13 bases separating them. There are 13 residues in the CDR3. This chain's CDR3 is CASTVTPGYGYTF. The CDR3 nucleotides are TGTGCCAGCACCGTAACGCCAGGCTATGGCTACACCTTC.

Comments on this clonotype: Since a much larger clone is just one base distant, this may be a read error. The chain recombines TRBV12-3 or TRBV12-4 with TRBJ1-1; D call uncertain. The V end lost 10 bases, the J end lost 2 bases, and 20 bases lay between the germline ends. This CDR3 spans 15 amino acids. For the CDR3, the DNA is TGTGCCAACAGCCTGGGCCCCACAAGAAACACTGAAGCTTTCTTT. This codes for CANSLGPTRNTEAFF.

This clonotype was counted many times. V is TRBV29-1 and J is TRBJ2-3; D gene uncertain. V was trimmed by 6 bases and J by 4 bases, leaving 8 bases between them. Germline V gene sequence: CDR1 SQVTM, CDR2 ANQGSEA. This CDR3 is 11 amino acids long. The CDR3 bases are TGCAGCGTCTATAGTGCAGATACGCAGTATTTT. Amino acid sequence: CSVYSADTQYF.

This clonotype came up many times. The chain carries TRBV20-1 and TRBJ1-6, with D possibly TRBD1 on 5 matching bases. Germline-derived CDR1 and CDR2 are DFQATT and SNEGSKA (reference sequence). The CDR3 is 19 residues long. The germline V and J ends were trimmed by 1 base and 0 bases, with 19 bases remaining between them. CDR3 DNA sequence: TGCAGTGCTAGAGCCCCTTCACCGGGGCCAAGCTCCTATAATTCACCCCTCCACTTT. Amino acids: CSARAPSPGPSSYNSPLHF.

The rearrangement joins TRBV20-1 to TRBJ1-1; the match to TRBD1 covers 7 bases. This CDR3 region has 16 residues. V dropped 3 bases and J dropped 0; count of bases not matched to a gene: 10. CDR1 is DFQATT and CDR2 is SNEGSKA in the germline V gene (reference sequence). As DNA, the CDR3 is TGCAGTGCTAGGGATAGGCTACAGGGGATGAACACTGAAGCTTTCTTT. It codes for CSARDRLQGMNTEAFF.

The genes are TRBV27 and TRBJ2-7; D remains unclear. With 2 bases removed from V and 6 bases from J, the gap between germline ends came to 8 bases. Looked up from germline, CDR1 is MNHEY and CDR2 is SMNVEV (reference sequence). CDR3 size: 12 residues. The chain's CDR3 is CASSLTGGEQYF. For the CDR3, the DNA is TGTGCCAGCAGTTTAACGGGTGGCGAGCAGTACTTC.

This clonotype was found a few times. V is TRBV7-9 and J is TRBJ2-5; 7 positions agree with TRBD1. CDR1 SEHNR and CDR2 FQNEAQ come from the germline V gene (reference sequence). With 4 bases clipped from V and 5 bases from J, the junction kept 7 bases outside the gene matches. The CDR3 runs 14 residues. The CDR3 spells CASSSQGTGETQYF. Written as DNA, the CDR3 is TGTGCCAGCAGCTCACAGGGGACGGGGGAGACCCAGTACTTC.

This clonotype appeared many times. The V gene is TRBV12-2, the J gene TRBJ2-2; the table's D call, TRBD2, was not checked against the DNA. TRBV12-2 constitutes a pseudogene. The CDR3 covers 19 residues. CDR3 loop: CASRSQIPGLAVNTGELFF. Written as DNA, the CDR3 is TGTGCAAGTCGCTCGCAGATACCGGGACTAGCGGTGAACACCGGGGAGCTGTTTTTT.

This clonotype was picked up many times. J is TRBJ2-5 and V is TRBV7-9; no reliable D call. Germline CDR1 is SEHNR and CDR2 is FQNEAQ (reference sequence). This CDR3 is 16 amino acids long. Trimming removed 0 bases at V and 5 bases at J, with 16 bases between. DNA for the CDR3: TGTGCCAGCAGCTTAGCGTTGCCCACTAACTCGGAGACCCAGTACTTC. It translates to CASSLALPTNSETQYF.

The chain is built from TRBV6-2 or TRBV6-3 and TRBJ2-7, with D uncertain. CDR1 and CDR2 (germline): MNHEY, SVGEGT. This CDR3 has 12 amino acids. The V gene lost 2 bases and the J gene lost 5 bases, with 7 bases spanning the gap. For the CDR3, the DNA is TGTGCCAGCAGTTACGTCAGAAACGAGCAGTACTTC. Translation gives CASSYVRNEQYF.

This clonotype was seen at least ten times. The chain is built from TRBV5-1 and TRBJ2-5; D gene unclear. V gave up 0 bases and J gave up 5 bases, with 11 bases separating them. Germline V CDR1 and CDR2: SGHRS, YFSETQ. The CDR3 consists of 14 residues. The CDR3 is CASSLEWNYETQYF. For the CDR3, the DNA is TGCGCCAGCAGCTTGGAATGGAATTACGAGACCCAGTACTTC. Supplemented by reference TRBV5-1 and TRBJ2-5, the full variable domain reads KAGVTQTPRYLIKTRGQQVTLSCSPISGHRSVSWYQQTPGQGLQFLFEYFSETQRNKGNFPGRFSGRQFSNSRSEMNVSTLELGDSALYLCASSLEWNYETQYFGPGTRLLVL.

In this sample, this clonotype turned up a few times. J is TRBJ1-5 and V is TRBV18, with a tentative D call TRBD1 (5 bases). CDR1 and CDR2 from the germline V gene are KGHSH and LQKENI. Between the trimmed V and J ends, which lost 3 bases and 3 bases, there was a span of 9 bases. The CDR3 sequence is 14 residues long. CDR3 nucleotides: TGTGCCAGCTCACCGGGGACTTCCAATCAGCCCCAGCATTTT. Protein: CASSPGTSNQPQHF.

This clonotype occurred many times. The J gene is TRBJ1-6, the V gene TRBV6-2 or TRBV6-3; D unclear. Trimming stripped 6 bases from V and 7 bases from J, with 16 bases between. Germline V gene data show CDR1 as MNHEY and CDR2 as SVGEGT. The CDR3 consists of 15 residues. CDR3 coding DNA: TGTGCCAGCAGCCTCCGGTGGCCGGAGAATTCACCCCTCCACTTT. The encoded protein is CASSLRWPENSPLHF.

Many counts were recorded for this clonotype. The chain uses TRBV4-2 and TRBJ2-7; D is ambiguous. Trimming took 1 base from V and 0 from J, leaving 16 bases between them. The CDR3 totals 17 residues. Germline CDR1 and CDR2: LGHNA and YNFKEQ. CDR3 sequence reads: CASSQGFEETSSYEQYF. The CDR3 DNA reads TGTGCCAGCAGCCAAGGGTTCGAGGAAACGAGCTCCTACGAGCAGTACTTC.